This entry describes one TCR beta chain. Its matching antigen is unknown. These data are taken from a study of response to subunit inactivated influenza vaccine. Trimming took 2 bases from V and 1 from J, leaving 17 bases between them. This CDR3 is 17 amino acids long. Germline values: CDR1 MDHEN, CDR2 SYDVKM. Whole-study findings and limits: Authors suggested each seasonal flu vaccination may recruit only limited numbers of new T cells.

TCRdb processed the RT-PCR reads anew with MiXCR; each CDR3 protein has one entry. The sample carries about 530,000 distinct CDR3 sequences, about 11% recorded once. Sample: PBMCs from blood, taken on the day of vaccination. V is TRBV28 and J is TRBJ1-1; TRBD1 might be the D (6 bases). The clonotype comes from a man aged 45-65 years who received an inactivated influenza vaccine. In nucleotides, the CDR3 is TGTGCCAGCAGTTTACGACGAAAACAGGGCCCGAACACTGAAGCTTTCTTT. This encodes CASSLRRKQGPNTEAFF.